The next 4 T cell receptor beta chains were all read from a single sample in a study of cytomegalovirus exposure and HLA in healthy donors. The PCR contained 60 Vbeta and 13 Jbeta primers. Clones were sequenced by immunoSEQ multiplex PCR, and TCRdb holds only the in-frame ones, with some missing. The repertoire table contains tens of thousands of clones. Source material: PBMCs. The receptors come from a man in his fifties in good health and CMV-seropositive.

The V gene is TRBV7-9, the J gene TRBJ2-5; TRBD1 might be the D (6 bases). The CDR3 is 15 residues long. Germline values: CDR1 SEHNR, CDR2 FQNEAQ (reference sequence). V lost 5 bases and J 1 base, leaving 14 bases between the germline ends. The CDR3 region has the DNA TGTGCCAGCAGCCCGACCACAGGGTCCCAAGAGACCCAGTACTTC. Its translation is CASSPTTGSQETQYF. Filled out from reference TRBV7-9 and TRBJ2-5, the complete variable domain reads DTGVSQNPRHKITKRGQNVTFRCDPISEHNRLYWYRQTLGQGPEFLTYFQNEAQLEKSRLLSDRFSAERPKGSFSTLEIQRTEQGDSAMYLCASSPTTGSQETQYFGPGTRLLVL.

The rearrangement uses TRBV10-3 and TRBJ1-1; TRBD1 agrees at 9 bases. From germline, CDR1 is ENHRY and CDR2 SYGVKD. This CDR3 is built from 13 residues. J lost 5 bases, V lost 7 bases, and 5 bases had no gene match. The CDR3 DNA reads TGTGCCATCACTCCAGGACAGGGGACTGAAGCTTTCTTT. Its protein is CAITPGQGTEAFF.

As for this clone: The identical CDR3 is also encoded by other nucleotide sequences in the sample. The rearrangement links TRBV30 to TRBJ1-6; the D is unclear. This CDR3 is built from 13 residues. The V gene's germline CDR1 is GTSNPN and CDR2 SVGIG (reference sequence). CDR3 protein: CGGERKRNSPLHF. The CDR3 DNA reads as TGTGGGGGAGAGCGGAAGAGAAATTCACCCCTCCACTTT.

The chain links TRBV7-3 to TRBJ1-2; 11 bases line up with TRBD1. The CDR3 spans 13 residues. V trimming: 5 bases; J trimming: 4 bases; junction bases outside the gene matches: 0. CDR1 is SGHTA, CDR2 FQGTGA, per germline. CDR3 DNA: TGTGCCAGCAGCGGACAGGGGGCCTATGGCTACACCTTC. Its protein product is CASSGQGAYGYTF. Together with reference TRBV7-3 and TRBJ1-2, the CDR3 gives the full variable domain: GAGVSQTPSNKVTEKGKYVELRCDPISGHTALYWYRQSLGQGPEFLIYFQGTGAADDSGLPNDRFFAVRPEGSVSTLKIQRTERGDSAVYLCASSGQGAYGYTFGSGTRLTVV.